These 5 T cell receptor beta chains were sequenced from one sample in a study of CD8 T cells in ankylosing spondylitis. Whole-study results and caveats: A motif in TCR beta, a set of roughly eight highly homologous variants, appeared characteristic of ankylosing spondylitis blood.

Their antigens are not known. TCRdb reprocessed the 5' RACE reads via MiXCR and lists one record per CDR3 protein. The sample holds 220,000 or so distinct CDR3 sequences, around 20% seen once. The sequencing input was blood, either unsorted or a sorted T cell fraction (not recorded which). The receptors were gathered from a male donor with ankylosing spondylitis.

This clonotype has only a few counts. This CDR3 reads CSAEGLEREQYF. The CDR3 DNA follows: TGCAGCGCCGAAGGCCTAGAGAGGGAGCAGTACTTC. The V gene is TRBV29-1, the J gene TRBJ2-7, with D uncertain. This CDR3 region has 12 residues. Per the germline V gene, CDR1 is SQVTM and CDR2 is ANQGSEA. V gave up 7 bases and J gave up 7 bases, with 17 bases separating them.

The chain links TRBV29-1 to TRBJ2-2; 7 nucleotides agree with TRBD2. The CDR3 is 12 amino acids. The germline V gene encodes CDR1 SQVTM and CDR2 ANQGSEA. Trimming at V came to 7 bases and at J to 4 bases, leaving 3 bases not matched to a gene. CDR3 bases: TGCAGCGCTTCGGGGGGCACCGGGGAGCTGTTTTTT. As protein: CSASGGTGELFF.

The genes are TRBV15 and TRBJ2-7, with D perhaps assigned TRBD1 or TRBD2 (5 bases each). This CDR3 contains 14 residues. The germline CDR1 and CDR2 sequences are LNHNV and YYDKDF (reference sequence). With 5 bases removed from V and 0 bases from J, the gap between germline ends came to 11 bases. The CDR3 sequence is CATSGGAVSYEQYF. CDR3 nucleotides: TGTGCCACCAGCGGGGGAGCGGTCTCCTACGAGCAGTACTTC. The full variable domain, in which reference TRBV15 and TRBJ2-7 provide the parts outside the CDR3, is DAMVIQNPRYQVTQFGKPVTLSCSQTLNHNVMYWYQQKSSQAPKLLFHYYDKDFNNEADTPDNFQSRRPNTSFCFLDIRSPGLGDTAMYLCATSGGAVSYEQYFGPGTRLTVT.

This clonotype appeared a few times. CDR3 in amino acids: CATSREGTGIYGYTF. The CDR3 DNA is TGTGCCACCAGCAGAGAGGGGACAGGGATCTATGGCTACACCTTC. The chain combines TRBV15 with TRBJ1-2; 9 positions match TRBD1. The CDR3 is made up of 15 amino acids. Losses at the gene ends were 0 bases for V and 4 bases for J; bases not matched to a gene: 3. Germline V gene lookup returns CDR1 LNHNV and CDR2 YYDKDF (reference sequence).

CDR3 loop: CSVLGSYGYTF. In DNA, the CDR3 is TGCAGCGTTCTGGGATCCTATGGCTACACCTTC. The chain couples TRBV29-1 to TRBJ1-2; D not certain. V was pared by 5 bases and J by 4 bases, with 8 bases between. Germline CDR1 reads SQVTM; CDR2 reads ANQGSEA. This CDR3 has 11 amino acids.